These T cell receptor beta chains were read from a single sample in a study of shared clonotypes between healthy human individuals. Assay used: immunoSEQ multiplex PCR; TCRdb lists only in-frame clones, some missing. The sample carries about 1 million clones, about 75% recorded once. The sequencing sample was made of memory CD4+ T cells sorted from blood. These receptors all stem from a man between 18 and 29 years old in good health. Each CDR3 is given with its conserved first and last residue. D genes are given only for firm matches. The size entry is marked missing in some rows and otherwise reads once, few, many or a size class.

V	J	D	size	CDR3	DNA
TRBV4-1	TRBJ2-3	-	-	CASSQVGPIDTQYF	TGCGCCAGCAGCCAAGTCGGCCCCATCGATACGCAGTATTTT
TRBV6-5	TRBJ2-1	-	-	CASSLNNEQFF	TGTGCCAGCAGCCTAAATAATGAGCAGTTCTTC
TRBV19	TRBJ2-3	TRBD2	-	CASKTSLGATQYF	TGTGCCAGTAAGACTAGCTTAGGGGCTACGCAGTATTTT
TRBV5-1	TRBJ2-7	-	-	CASRAQGGYEQYF	TGCGCCAGCAGAGCGCAGGGAGGATACGAGCAGTACTTC
TRBV7-8	TRBJ2-3	TRBD2	-	CASSLASGGYTDTQYF	TGTGCCAGCAGCTTGGCTAGCGGGGGTTATACAGATACGCAGTATTTT
TRBV11-2	TRBJ1-1	TRBD1	-	CASSLGRGQGLTEAFF	TGTGCCAGCAGCTTAGGAAGGGGGCAGGGATTGACTGAAGCTTTCTTT
TRBV7-6	TRBJ1-6	-	-	CASSQASSPLHF	TGTGCCAGCAGCCAGGCGTCTTCACCCCTCCACTTT
TRBV18	TRBJ1-5	-	-	CASSEQYSNQPQHF	TGTGCCAGCTCAGAACAGTATAGCAATCAGCCCCAGCATTTT
TRBV7-2	TRBJ1-2	TRBD1	-	CASRQGQGSGYTF	TGTGCCAGCAGACAAGGACAGGGTAGCGGCTACACCTTC
TRBV4-1	TRBJ2-7	-	-	CASSQDSSGFHEQYF	TGCGCCAGCAGCCAAGATTCCAGCGGATTCCACGAGCAGTACTTC
TRBV5-1	TRBJ2-7	TRBD1	-	CASSLGTASYEQYF	TGCGCCAGCAGCTTAGGGACAGCATCCTACGAGCAGTACTTC
TRBV19	TRBJ2-7	TRBD1	-	CASSAQGSYEQYF	TGTGCCAGTAGCGCACAGGGGTCCTACGAGCAGTACTTC
TRBV7-3	TRBJ2-3	-	once	CASSLGSGDTQYF	TGTGCCAGCAGCTTGGGGTCGGGGGATACGCAGTATTTT
TRBV7-2	TRBJ2-3	-	-	CASSRKVADTQYF	TGTGCCAGCAGCCGAAAGGTGGCAGATACGCAGTATTTT
TRBV10-3	TRBJ2-7	-	-	CAISESRGQIYSYEQYF	TGTGCCATCAGTGAGTCTAGGGGCCAGATATACTCCTACGAGCAGTACTTC
TRBV18	TRBJ1-1	-	few	CASSSGNTEAFF	TGTGCCAGCTCATCAGGGAACACTGAAGCTTTCTTT